This is a list of T cell receptor beta chains from one sample in a study of CD8 T cells in Susac syndrome. TCRdb recomputed calls from the immunoSEQ multiplex PCR reads with MiXCR, one row per CDR3 protein. The profile shows roughly 130,000 distinct CDR3 sequences, roughly 96% of them singletons. Specimen: CD4+ T cells from PBMCs. Receptor source: a human donor in good health. Both conserved end residues are part of each CDR3.

V	J	CDR3
TRBV5-1	TRBJ2-3	CASSWGLARGTDTQYF
TRBV3-1	TRBJ2-5	CASSFASETQYF
TRBV29-1	TRBJ2-7	CSVGHSHRIEGLSIYEQYF
TRBV5-1	TRBJ2-1	CASSEDRGLIIAYNEQFF
TRBV7-8	TRBJ2-7	CASSLEAGAPYEQYF
TRBV7-2	TRBJ2-5	CASSWGGYQETQYF
TRBV7-9	TRBJ2-1	CASSLSGAYNEQFF
TRBV27	TRBJ2-4	CASSLQGGTKNIQYF
TRBV4-2	TRBJ2-7	CASSQGAGDEQYF
TRBV21-1	TRBJ2-7	CASSCHPGCEQYF
TRBV7-9	TRBJ2-4	CASSPRDRVAGNIQYF
TRBV6-1	TRBJ2-3	CASIMGLPDPPTQYF
TRBV3-1	TRBJ2-7	CASSTRFGTGSYEQYF
TRBV29-1	TRBJ2-7	CSAGVGGYEQYF
TRBV5-1	TRBJ2-5	CASSLEGTEAQTQYF
TRBV7-9	TRBJ2-7	CASSHSGYEQYF
TRBV30	TRBJ2-3	CAWSVRRGDTQYF
TRBV24-1	TRBJ2-1	CATSVAAGGYNEQFF
TRBV28	TRBJ2-1	CASKWSLGRSSYNEQFF
TRBV3-1	TRBJ2-7	CASALGDSYEQYF
TRBV6-6	TRBJ1-4	CASSPHTAGGEGLFF
TRBV5-4	TRBJ1-2	CASRPGQGAFGYTF
TRBV7-7	TRBJ2-7	CASSLSAGTNEQYF
TRBV19	TRBJ2-1	CASSIASGSYNEQFF
TRBV18	TRBJ1-1	CASSPPSVNTEAFF
TRBV23-1	TRBJ1-1	CASSHGTNTEAFF
TRBV6-6	TRBJ2-7	CASSYSRASGEQYF
TRBV29-1	TRBJ2-5	CSVEGRGTGKRETQYF
TRBV18	TRBJ2-7	CASSSPGTGGSYEQYF
TRBV3-1	TRBJ2-2	CASSHLGRANGELFF
TRBV24-1	TRBJ2-3	CATSDLGLAGGADTQYF
TRBV18	TRBJ1-3	CASSPSPSGNTIYF
TRBV28	TRBJ2-7	CASSLDSPVWEQYF
TRBV3-1	TRBJ2-2	CASSQELAVGGELFF
TRBV28	TRBJ2-6	CASSKQSSGANVLTF
TRBV12-3/TRBV12-4	TRBJ2-2	CASSPLGLAIPGELFF
TRBV5-1	TRBJ2-1	CASKEREPGNEQFF
TRBV18	TRBJ1-4	CASSPPLTGTNEKLFF
TRBV7-9	TRBJ2-5	CASSLAGRETQYF
TRBV3-1	TRBJ2-7	CASSHDGLAGSEQYF
TRBV20-1	TRBJ2-1	CSARFDVEQFF
TRBV6-1	TRBJ2-2	CASTTGDTGELFF
TRBV4-1	TRBJ2-2	CASSPRTSGRGTGELFF
TRBV7-2	TRBJ2-5	CASSFLEETQYF
TRBV18	TRBJ1-2	CASSPVGDYGYTF
TRBV7-2	TRBJ2-7	CASSNRESYEQYF
TRBV12-3/TRBV12-4	TRBJ2-3	CASSLRQGGTDTQYF
TRBV28	TRBJ1-2	CASSFPDRPWNGYTF